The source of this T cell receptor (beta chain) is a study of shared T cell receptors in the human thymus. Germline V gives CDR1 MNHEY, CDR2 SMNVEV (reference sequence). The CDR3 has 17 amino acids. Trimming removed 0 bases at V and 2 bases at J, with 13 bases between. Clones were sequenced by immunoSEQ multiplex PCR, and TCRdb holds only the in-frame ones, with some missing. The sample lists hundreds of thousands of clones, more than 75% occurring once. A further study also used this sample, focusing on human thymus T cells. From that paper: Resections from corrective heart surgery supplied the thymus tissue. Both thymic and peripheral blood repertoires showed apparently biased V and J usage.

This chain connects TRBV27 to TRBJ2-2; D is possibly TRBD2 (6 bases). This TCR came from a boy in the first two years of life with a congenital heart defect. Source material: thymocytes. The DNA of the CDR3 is TGTGCCAGCAGTTTATCGGGTGGGACTTTTAACACCGGGGAGCTGTTTTTT. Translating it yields CASSLSGGTFNTGELFF.